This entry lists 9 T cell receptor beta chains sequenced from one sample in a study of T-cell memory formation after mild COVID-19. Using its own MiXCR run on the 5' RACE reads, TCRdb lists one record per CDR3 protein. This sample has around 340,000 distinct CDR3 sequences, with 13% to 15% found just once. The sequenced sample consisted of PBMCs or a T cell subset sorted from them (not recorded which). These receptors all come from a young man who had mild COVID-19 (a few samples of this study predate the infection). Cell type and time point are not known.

In nucleotides, the CDR3 is TGTGCCAGCAGTTCGACATCAAACTATGGCTACACCTTC. As protein: CASSSTSNYGYTF. This chain connects TRBV28 to TRBJ1-2; D gene unclear. The germline V gene has CDR1 MDHEN and CDR2 SYDVKM. The CDR3 totals 13 residues. The V end lost 4 bases, the J end lost 2 bases, and 8 bases lay between the germline ends.

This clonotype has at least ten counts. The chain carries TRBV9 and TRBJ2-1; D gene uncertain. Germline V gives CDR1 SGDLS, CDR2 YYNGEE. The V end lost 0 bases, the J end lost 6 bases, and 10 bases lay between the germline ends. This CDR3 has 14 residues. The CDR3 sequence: CASSVEPRSNEQFF. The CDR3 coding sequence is TGTGCCAGCAGCGTAGAACCACGATCCAATGAGCAGTTCTTC.

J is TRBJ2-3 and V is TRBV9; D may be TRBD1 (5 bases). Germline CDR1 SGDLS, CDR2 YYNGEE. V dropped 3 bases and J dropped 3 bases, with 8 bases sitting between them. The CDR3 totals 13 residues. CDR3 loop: CASSARQTDTQYF. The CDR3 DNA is TGTGCCAGCAGCGCAAGACAGACAGATACGCAGTATTTT.

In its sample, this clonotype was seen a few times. CDR3: CASDGGTMNTEAFF. CDR3 nucleotide sequence: TGTGCCAGCGATGGGGGGACGATGAACACTGAAGCTTTCTTT. The genes are TRBV7-2 and TRBJ1-1, with D possibly TRBD1 on 5 matching bases. V lost 8 bases, J lost 0 bases, and 13 bases lay in between. CDR1 SGHTA and CDR2 FQGNSA come from the germline V gene. The CDR3 runs 14 residues.

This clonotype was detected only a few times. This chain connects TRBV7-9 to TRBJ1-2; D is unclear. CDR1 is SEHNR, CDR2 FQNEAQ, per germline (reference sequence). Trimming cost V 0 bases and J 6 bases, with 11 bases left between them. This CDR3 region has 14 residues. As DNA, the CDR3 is TGTGCCAGCAGCTTAGCCCTTAGAGTGGATGGCTACACCTTC. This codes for CASSLALRVDGYTF.

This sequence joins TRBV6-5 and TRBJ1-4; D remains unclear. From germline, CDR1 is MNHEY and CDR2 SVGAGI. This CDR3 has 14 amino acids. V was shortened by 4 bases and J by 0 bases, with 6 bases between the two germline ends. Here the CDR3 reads CASSLLATNEKLFF. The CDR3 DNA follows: TGTGCCAGCAGTTTGCTAGCAACTAATGAAAAACTGTTTTTT.

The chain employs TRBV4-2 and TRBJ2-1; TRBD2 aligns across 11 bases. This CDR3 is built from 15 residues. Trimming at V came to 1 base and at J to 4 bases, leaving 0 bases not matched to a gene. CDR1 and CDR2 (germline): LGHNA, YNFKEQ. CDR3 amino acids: CASSQVAGGYNEQFF. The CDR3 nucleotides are TGTGCCAGCAGCCAAGTAGCGGGGGGGTACAATGAGCAGTTCTTC.

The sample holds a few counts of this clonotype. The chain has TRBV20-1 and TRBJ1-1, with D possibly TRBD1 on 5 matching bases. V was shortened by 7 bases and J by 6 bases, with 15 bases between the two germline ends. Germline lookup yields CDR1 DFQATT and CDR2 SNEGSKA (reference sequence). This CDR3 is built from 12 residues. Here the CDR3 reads CSVPVGVAEAFF. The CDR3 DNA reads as TGCAGTGTTCCGGTAGGGGTAGCTGAAGCTTTCTTT.

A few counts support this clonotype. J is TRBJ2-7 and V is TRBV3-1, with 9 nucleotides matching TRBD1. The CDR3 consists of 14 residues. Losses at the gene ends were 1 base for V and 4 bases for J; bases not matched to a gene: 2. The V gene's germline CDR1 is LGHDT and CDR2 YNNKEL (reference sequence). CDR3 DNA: TGTGCCAGCAGCCAAGTGGGACAGGGATACGAGCAGTACGTC. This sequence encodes CASSQVGQGYEQYV.